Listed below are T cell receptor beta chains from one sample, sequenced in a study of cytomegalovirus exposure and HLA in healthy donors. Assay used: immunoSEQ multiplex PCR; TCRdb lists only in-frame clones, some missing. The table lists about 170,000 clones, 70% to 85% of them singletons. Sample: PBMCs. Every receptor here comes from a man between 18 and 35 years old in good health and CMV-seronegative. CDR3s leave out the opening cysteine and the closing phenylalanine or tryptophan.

AISEPGEVTGELF,TRBV10-3
ASSPQDRALYGYT,TRBV7-8
ASSLAPGLNEKLF,TRBV5-5
ASSMGTQETQY,TRBV5-1
ATTTVSSYEQY,TRBV10-3
ASSLGQFGNTIY,TRBV5-1
ASSQDSGSFYEQY,TRBV4-3
ASSQGHLGTVNYGYT,TRBV14
ASSQTNSNQPQH,TRBV27
ASGIDYPWNGGEQF,TRBV12-5
ASSSLSAGGLVETQY,TRBV7-7
ASKGREGIYGYT,TRBV19
ASSQQTGNTEAF,TRBV5-1
ASRRTGGDEKLF,TRBV6-5
ASRSWYDYGYT,TRBV10-1
ASSLAGGANYNEQF,TRBV5-1
ASSPGETQY,TRBV7-9